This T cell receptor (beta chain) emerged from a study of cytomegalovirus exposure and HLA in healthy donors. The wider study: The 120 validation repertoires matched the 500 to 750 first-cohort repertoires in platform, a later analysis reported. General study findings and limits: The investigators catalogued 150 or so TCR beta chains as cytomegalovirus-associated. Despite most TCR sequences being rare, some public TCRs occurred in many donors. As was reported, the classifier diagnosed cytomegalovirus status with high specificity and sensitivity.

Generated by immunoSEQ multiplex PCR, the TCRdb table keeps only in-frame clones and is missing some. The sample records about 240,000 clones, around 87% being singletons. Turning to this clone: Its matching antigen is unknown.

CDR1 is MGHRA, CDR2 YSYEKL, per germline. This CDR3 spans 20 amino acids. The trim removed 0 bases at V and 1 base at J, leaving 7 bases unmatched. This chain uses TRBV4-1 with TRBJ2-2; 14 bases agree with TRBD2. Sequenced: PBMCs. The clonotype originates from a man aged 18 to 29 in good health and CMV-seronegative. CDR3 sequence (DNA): TGCGCCAGCAGCCAAGATTCCGGACTAGCGGGGGGCAGGAACACCGGGGAGCTGTTTTTT. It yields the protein CASSQDSGLAGGRNTGELFF.